The rows below give T cell receptor beta chains drawn from one sample of a study of a mutant IDH1 vaccine in newly diagnosed glioma. The method was immunoSEQ multiplex PCR; TCRdb's version includes in-frame clones alone and lacks a portion of them. Of about 38,000 clones listed, roughly 92% are singletons. Specimen: PBMCs, collected from a glioma patient treated with radiotherapy, temozolomide or both. The origin of the receptors is a man between 18 and 35 years old with glioma. The conserved cysteine and the conserved F or W are not part of the CDR3 here.

V gene	J gene	CDR3 protein
TRBV5-1	TRBJ1-2	ASSLAQVDYGYT
TRBV4-1	TRBJ2-7	ASSLAGGSYEQY
TRBV7-9	TRBJ1-2	ASSLEQGGGYT
TRBV28	TRBJ1-2	ASSLRENYGYT
TRBV30	TRBJ1-1	AWSVGLANTEAF
TRBV7-2	TRBJ1-1	ASSPWGQGAMKGTEAF
TRBV28	TRBJ1-2	ASSSFRAPEGGYT
TRBV5-1	TRBJ2-1	ASSLEGTSGREEQF
TRBV13	TRBJ1-4	ASSFRGGNEKLF
TRBV29-1	TRBJ2-2	SVEVVGTSGSNTGELF
TRBV4-2	TRBJ2-1	ASSQAASPQYEQF
TRBV5-1	TRBJ1-3	ASSREGATGNTIY
TRBV29-1	TRBJ1-1	SALWGGNTEAF
TRBV6-5	TRBJ1-1	ASSYFSGNTEAF
TRBV4-3	TRBJ2-1	ASSQDWGGEGEQF
TRBV4-3	TRBJ1-2	ASSGVVGTGDRYGYT
TRBV12-5	TRBJ1-1	ASALPPNTEAF
TRBV11-3	NA	ASSSGTSGDPYEQY
TRBV4-1	TRBJ2-5	ASSLRAGQETQY
TRBV28	TRBJ1-1	ASSFENTEAF
TRBV4-3	TRBJ1-4	ASSQRSGVGEKLF
TRBV6-5	TRBJ2-7	ASSYEASGYYEQY
TRBV7-2	TRBJ1-5	ASSLSGGNQPQH
TRBV4-3	TRBJ2-2	ASSQVILSGGELF
TRBV7-8	TRBJ1-1	ASSLVGAHPEAF
TRBV7-2	TRBJ2-3	ASSLGGFGGPNTDTQY
TRBV28	TRBJ1-2	ASNFGAGASNVYGYT
TRBV6-1	TRBJ2-1	ASSWTSGVDEQF